This TCR beta chain was observed in a study of identifying expanded T cells in peripheral blood. The CDR3 has 13 amino acids. V lost 4 bases and J lost 4, with 8 bases in between. Looked up from germline, CDR1 is MNHEY and CDR2 is SMNVEV (reference sequence). The protocol was immunoSEQ multiplex PCR, while the TCRdb copy is restricted to in-frame clones and leaves out a portion. Of around 100,000 clones in the sample, 75% to 90% are singletons; the top ten hold more than 5.5%. The clonotype was recovered from a person aged 18 to 75 in good health. V is TRBV27 and J is TRBJ1-5; D not resolved. Sequencing was carried out using blood. CDR3 sequence: CASSSGSNQPQHF. The CDR3 DNA sequence: TGTGCCAGCAGTTCTGGCAGTAATCAGCCCCAGCATTTT.